The 30 T cell receptor beta chains in this list originate from one sample, sequenced in a study of T cell repertoires in cytomegalovirus infection. Their antigens remain unidentified. TCRdb called the reads again in MiXCR, with one record for every CDR3 protein. In the table there are around 540,000 distinct CDR3 sequences, 33% of which are singletons. The sample here was cultured PBMCs, taken from culture after CMV antigen stimulation. The receptor set was obtained from a human donor in good health (CMV status not recorded). Some clones in this sample may be carry-over from other donors' samples.

The rearrangement joins TRBV4-1 to TRBJ1-5; D not resolved. The CDR3 totals 14 residues. V was trimmed by 0 bases and J by 8 bases, leaving 11 bases between them. In germline, CDR1 is MGHRA, CDR2 YSYEKL. In DNA, the CDR3 is TGCGCCAGCAGCCAAGATCGGGCCGGAGAGCCCCAGCATTTT. This encodes CASSQDRAGEPQHF.

The chain uses TRBV12-3 or TRBV12-4 and TRBJ2-3; D is perhaps TRBD1 (5 bases). V was pared by 0 bases and J by 6 bases, with 13 bases between. The length of the CDR3 is 15 residues. The CDR3 loop reads CASSLATPPGDTQYF. CDR3 sequence (DNA): TGTGCCAGCAGTTTAGCGACCCCCCCAGGGGATACGCAGTATTTT.

Only a few counts were recorded for this clonotype. The rearrangement uses TRBV7-3 and TRBJ2-3; 7 bases fit TRBD2. After removal of 1 base from V and 3 bases from J, the junction contained 4 bases not matched to a gene. Germline V CDR1 and CDR2: SGHTA, FQGTGA. The length of the CDR3 is 15 residues. CDR3 sequence: CASSLSGGLTDTQYF. The CDR3 DNA is TGTGCCAGCAGCTTAAGCGGGGGACTAACAGATACGCAGTATTTT.

This clonotype was seen more than once but under ten times. The V call is TRBV7-8, the J call TRBJ2-3, with a weak D call TRBD1 (5 bases). Germline V gene data show CDR1 as SGHVS and CDR2 as FQNEAQ. Trimming left V 0 bases short and J 5 bases short, with 21 bases between. The CDR3 loop spans 18 amino acids. The CDR3 reads CASSLAWGFQGEKDTQYF. The CDR3 DNA reads TGTGCCAGCAGCTTAGCGTGGGGTTTCCAGGGTGAGAAAGATACGCAGTATTTT. The whole variable domain, remainder taken from reference TRBV7-8 and TRBJ2-3, is GAGVSQSPRYKVAKRGQDVALRCDPISGHVSLFWYQQALGQGPEFLTYFQNEAQLDKSGLPSDRFFAERPEGSVSTLKIQRTQQEDSAVYLCASSLAWGFQGEKDTQYFGPGTRLTVL.

This clonotype was seen a few times. The chain is built from TRBV19 and TRBJ2-1; D may match TRBD1 or TRBD2 (5 bases each). CDR3 size: 14 residues. V dropped 10 bases and J dropped 6 bases, with 19 bases sitting between them. Germline CDR1 reads LNHDA; CDR2 reads SQIVND (reference sequence). The CDR3 DNA sequence: TGTGCCACTCTATCCCCGGGGCGCCGCAATGAGCAGTTCTTC. Its protein product is CATLSPGRRNEQFF.

V is TRBV7-8 and J is TRBJ2-1, with 8 bases aligning to TRBD2. Germline CDR1 SGHVS, CDR2 FQNEAQ. V lost 3 bases and J lost 3; bases outside the gene matches: 4. The CDR3 contains 15 residues. The CDR3 region has the DNA TGTGCCAGCAGCTTCCCGGGACTAGGCTACAATGAGCAGTTCTTC. Its protein product is CASSFPGLGYNEQFF.

In its sample, this clonotype was seen a few times. The chain recombines TRBV6-2 or TRBV6-3 with TRBJ2-1; D uncertain. Per the germline V gene, CDR1 is MNHEY and CDR2 is SVGEGT. V lost 0 bases, J lost 8 bases, and 2 bases lay in between. This CDR3 contains 11 residues. The CDR3 here is CASSYSYEQFF. In nucleotides, the CDR3 is TGTGCCAGCAGTTACTCCTATGAGCAGTTCTTC.

This chain uses TRBV15 with TRBJ2-5; D remains ambiguous. The CDR3 is 13 amino acids. CDR1 and CDR2 (germline): LNHNV, YYDKDF (reference sequence). With 0 bases removed from V and 7 bases from J, the gap between germline ends came to 9 bases. For the CDR3, the DNA is TGTGCCACCAGCAGAGATTCCGTTGGGACCCAGTACTTC. Translation: CATSRDSVGTQYF. Supplemented by reference TRBV15 and TRBJ2-5, the full variable domain reads DAMVIQNPRYQVTQFGKPVTLSCSQTLNHNVMYWYQQKSSQAPKLLFHYYDKDFNNEADTPDNFQSRRPNTSFCFLDIRSPGLGDTAMYLCATSRDSVGTQYFGPGTRLLVL.

This clonotype has only a few counts. J is TRBJ2-5 and V is TRBV28, with TRBD1 identical over 7 bases. The germline gives CDR1 MDHEN, CDR2 SYDVKM. This CDR3 comprises 14 residues. J lost 1 base, V lost 5 bases, and 4 bases had no gene match. In nucleotides, the CDR3 is TGTGCCAGCAGTCCCGGACAGGCCCAAGAGACCCAGTACTTC. Encoded protein: CASSPGQAQETQYF.

The rearrangement links TRBV23-1 to TRBJ2-1; tentatively, D is TRBD2 (5 bases). TRBV23-1 is identified as an open reading frame with a role that is uncertain. V dropped 2 bases and J dropped 2 bases, with 19 bases sitting between them. This CDR3 is 18 amino acids long. The CDR3 DNA reads TGCGCCAGCAGTCAACGTCTTTGGACTCCCTACCCCTACAATGAGCAGTTCTTC. As protein: CASSQRLWTPYPYNEQFF.

J is TRBJ1-1 and V is TRBV29-1; tentative D call: TRBD1 (5 bases). Deletions cut 2 bases from V and 4 bases from J, with 14 bases between. Germline loops: CDR1 SQVTM, CDR2 ANQGSEA. The CDR3 loop spans 14 amino acids. As DNA, the CDR3 is TGCAGCGTTGAACTGCAGGGTAGGACCACTGAAGCTTTCTTT. Amino acids: CSVELQGRTTEAFF.

The V and J genes are TRBV7-6 and TRBJ2-7; TRBD2 matches at 12 bases. This CDR3 has 16 residues. V trimming: 3 bases; J trimming: 1 base; junction bases outside the gene matches: 4. CDR1 is SGHVS and CDR2 is FNYEAQ in the germline V gene. The CDR3 reads CASSFRTSGMSYEQYF. In nucleotides, the CDR3 is TGTGCCAGCAGCTTCAGGACTAGCGGGATGTCCTACGAGCAGTACTTC.

This rearrangement joins TRBV19 to TRBJ1-5; D unclear. This CDR3 comprises 14 residues. Germline V lookup: CDR1 LNHDA, CDR2 SQIVND (reference sequence). The V end lost 8 bases, the J end lost 0 bases, and 11 bases lay between the germline ends. The CDR3 region has the DNA TGTGCCAGTCACACCGATATTAGCAATCAGCCCCAGCATTTT. It specifies CASHTDISNQPQHF. Looking up the rest from reference TRBV19 and TRBJ1-5 gives the full variable domain: DGGITQSPKYLFRKEGQNVTLSCEQNLNHDAMYWYRQDPGQGLRLIYYSQIVNDFQKGDIAEGYSVSREKKESFPLTVTSAQKNPTAFYLCASHTDISNQPQHFGDGTRLSIL.

In its sample, this clonotype was seen many times. The chain joins TRBV7-2 to TRBJ2-7; D call uncertain. CDR1 and CDR2 (germline): SGHTA, FQGNSA. The CDR3 runs to 15 residues. Trimming left V 2 bases short and J 2 bases short, with 13 bases between. DNA of the CDR3: TGTGCCAGCAGCTTATCGGCGACCACCACCTACGAGCAGTACTTC. This gives the protein CASSLSATTTYEQYF. Using reference TRBV7-2 and TRBJ2-7 for the parts outside the CDR3, the full variable domain is GAGVSQSPSNKVTEKGKDVELRCDPISGHTALYWYRQSLGQGLEFLIYFQGNSAPDKSGLPSDRFSAERTGGSVSTLTIQRTQQEDSAVYLCASSLSATTTYEQYFGPGTRLTVT.

A word on this clonotype: One end of the junction fails to match germline, which may point to a read error. The rearrangement links TRBV7-7 to TRBJ2-3, with TRBD2 matching over 11 bases. The length of the CDR3 is 15 residues. Germline CDR1 and CDR2: SSHAT and FNYEAQ (reference sequence). The CDR3 region is CASSQGLAGTDTQYF. CDR3 coding DNA: TGTGCTAGCAGCCAGGGACTAGCGGGCACAGATACGCAGTATTTT.

This clonotype was seen many times. V and J are TRBV7-2 and TRBJ2-1, with 8 bases identical to TRBD2. This CDR3 is built from 18 residues. J lost 6 bases, V lost 5 bases, and 18 bases had no gene match. From germline, CDR1 is SGHTA and CDR2 FQGNSA. The CDR3 DNA reads as TGTGCCAGCAGCCAATCGGGAGTGGCCAGCGGGAGCGGCAATGAGCAGTTCTTC. Protein product: CASSQSGVASGSGNEQFF. Drawing the rest from reference TRBV7-2 and TRBJ2-1, the complete variable domain is GAGVSQSPSNKVTEKGKDVELRCDPISGHTALYWYRQSLGQGLEFLIYFQGNSAPDKSGLPSDRFSAERTGGSVSTLTIQRTQQEDSAVYLCASSQSGVASGSGNEQFFGPGTRLTVL.

This clonotype appeared a few times. V usage is TRBV12-3 or TRBV12-4 and J usage is TRBJ2-1; 9 bases are shared with TRBD1. V lost 5 bases, J lost 6 bases, and 8 bases stayed unmatched. The CDR3 covers 15 residues. Written as DNA, the CDR3 is TGTGCCAGCAGTCCCAACAGGGGGCGTATCAATGAGCAGTTCTTC. This translates into CASSPNRGRINEQFF.

The chain has TRBV2 and TRBJ2-7; D is possibly TRBD1 or TRBD2 (6 bases each). CDR1 is SNHLY and CDR2 is FYNNEI in the germline V gene. CDR3 length: 12 amino acids. Trimming pared 2 bases from V and 7 bases from J, leaving 9 bases between. The CDR3, as DNA: TGTGCCAGCAGTGAAAGGGGGGTTGAGCAGTACTTC. Encoded protein: CASSERGVEQYF.

This rearrangement joins TRBV6-2 or TRBV6-3 to TRBJ2-1, with 12 nucleotides matching TRBD2. This CDR3 is 17 amino acids long. V gave up 6 bases and J gave up 6 bases; unmatched junction bases: 12. Germline V gene sequence: CDR1 MNHEY, CDR2 SVGEGT. The CDR3 sequence: CASSPGLAGGIRNEQFF. The CDR3 region has the DNA TGTGCCAGCAGCCCCGGGCTAGCGGGAGGGATACGCAATGAGCAGTTCTTC.

The V and J genes are TRBV12-3 or TRBV12-4 and TRBJ2-2; TRBD1 matches at 7 bases. Trimming took 10 bases from V and 0 from J; bases not matched to a gene: 2. The CDR3 consists of 13 residues. The CDR3 coding sequence is TGTGCCATGGGACAGTCGAACACCGGGGAGCTGTTTTTT. It is translated as CAMGQSNTGELFF.

A remark on this clonotype: The germline gene is not matched at one end of the junction; a read error may be the cause. The V gene is TRBV19, the J gene TRBJ2-1, with 7 bases that match TRBD2. CDR3 size: 15 residues. Per the germline V gene, CDR1 is LNHDA and CDR2 is SQIVND (reference sequence). The CDR3 reads CASSLGGNSYNERFF. CDR3 DNA: TGTGCCAGTAGTTTGGGGGGGAACTCCTACAATGAGCGGTTCTTC.

This sequence joins TRBV7-9 and TRBJ2-1, with D tentatively TRBD1 or TRBD2 (5 bases each). The germline V gene encodes CDR1 SEHNR and CDR2 FQNEAQ (reference sequence). The CDR3 is 16 residues long. V lost 1 base and J 9 bases, leaving 19 bases between the germline ends. The CDR3 spells CASSLGATRARGEQFF. CDR3 nucleotides: TGTGCCAGCAGCTTAGGGGCTACTAGGGCGAGGGGTGAGCAGTTCTTC.

The chain joins TRBV4-3 to TRBJ2-1, with 8 positions matching TRBD1. This CDR3 has 14 amino acids. V lost 4 bases to trimming and J lost 6 bases; unmatched junction nucleotides: 5. Germline V gene sequence: CDR1 LGHNA, CDR2 YSLEER. The chain's CDR3 is CASSLLGTGNEQFF. CDR3 nucleotides: TGCGCCAGCAGCCTTTTGGGGACAGGCAATGAGCAGTTCTTC.

CDR3 in DNA: TGTGCCAGCAGTGCGGGGCCTGGAAACACCATATATTTT. This encodes CASSAGPGNTIYF. The rearrangement links TRBV25-1 to TRBJ1-3; D might be TRBD1 (5 bases). This CDR3 spans 13 amino acids. Germline CDR1 is MGHDK and CDR2 is SYGVNS. Trimming stripped 4 bases from V and 2 bases from J, with 6 bases between.

This clonotype was seen once. The chain combines TRBV27 with TRBJ2-5; 10 nucleotides match TRBD1. The ends lost 1 base at V and 4 bases at J; junction bases unmatched: 6. Germline CDR1 is MNHEY and CDR2 is SMNVEV (reference sequence). The CDR3 spans 16 residues. CDR3 protein: CASSLFWGQGRETQYF. The CDR3 DNA reads TGTGCCAGCAGTTTATTTTGGGGACAGGGGAGAGAGACCCAGTACTTC.

Concerning this clonotype itself: At one end, the junction sequence differs from germline, possibly due to a read error. V usage is TRBV7-3 and J usage is TRBJ2-7; 7 nucleotides agree with TRBD2. The germline V gene has CDR1 SGHTA and CDR2 FQGTGA. The CDR3 has 14 amino acids. The CDR3 nucleotides are TGTGCCAGCAGTCAAAACAGCCGGTCGGGGGGTCTAAACTTC. This encodes CASSQNSRSGGLNF.

The chain couples TRBV19 to TRBJ1-2, with D perhaps matching TRBD1 (5 bases). The germline CDR1 and CDR2 sequences are LNHDA and SQIVND (reference sequence). CDR3 length: 14 residues. V dropped 5 bases and J dropped 8 bases, with 18 bases sitting between them. CDR3 sequence reads: CASSRSQGVRGYTF. In DNA, the CDR3 is TGTGCCAGTAGTCGTTCCCAGGGAGTTCGAGGCTACACCTTC.

The rearrangement uses TRBV25-1 and TRBJ2-1; TRBD2 matches 12 bases. J gave up 11 bases and V 3 bases, and 11 bases lay outside the gene matches. The CDR3 spans 16 residues. Germline CDR1 is MGHDK and CDR2 is SYGVNS. The CDR3 DNA follows: TGTGCCAGCAGTGATCGGTGGACTAGCGGGGTGGGGAAGCAGTTCTTC. Its protein product is CASSDRWTSGVGKQFF.

This clonotype was counted at least ten times. The rearrangement joins TRBV6-1 to TRBJ1-1; D gene uncertain. The CDR3 runs to 14 residues. Trimming took 0 bases from V and 7 from J, leaving 12 bases between them. Germline loops: CDR1 MNHNS, CDR2 SASEGT. CDR3 DNA sequence: TGTGCCAGCAGTGAAGCGCATTCCGTCCTTGAAGCTTTCTTT. Its translation is CASSEAHSVLEAFF.

V usage is TRBV11-3 and J usage is TRBJ2-7, with TRBD1 matching 7 bases. The CDR3 totals 14 residues. V was pared by 5 bases and J by 3 bases, with 7 bases of the junction left unmatched. Per germline, CDR1 SGHNT and CDR2 YENEEA. The chain's CDR3 is CASSDRRDSYEQYF. The CDR3 region has the DNA TGTGCCAGCAGCGATCGCCGGGACAGCTACGAGCAGTACTTC. The full variable domain, completed using reference TRBV11-3 and TRBJ2-7, is EAGVVQSPRYKIIEKKQPVAFWCNPISGHNTLYWYLQNLGQGPELLIRYENEEAVDDSQLPKDRFSAERLKGVDSTLKIQPAELGDSAVYLCASSDRRDSYEQYFGPGTRLTVT.